What follows is one T cell receptor beta chain and its context. The data are from a study of beta chain features in type 1 diabetes. The isolated RNA, all of it, was reverse transcribed, so expressed TCRB transcripts were what got sequenced. Method: immunoSEQ multiplex PCR; TCRdb's copy keeps in-frame clones and lacks some. The table lists 600,000 to 650,000 clones, around 15% of them singletons. This CDR3 contains 16 residues. The germline gives CDR1 SGHNT, CDR2 YYREEE (reference sequence). Trimming took 5 bases from V and 10 from J; bases not matched to a gene: 13. The clonotype originates from a man aged 18 to 35 in good health. The rearrangement uses TRBV5-4 and TRBJ2-1, with 12 bases that match TRBD2. Material for sequencing was naive CD4+ T cells from blood. CDR3 protein: CASRTRGLAGIGEQFF. The CDR3 bases are TGTGCCAGCAGGACTAGAGGACTAGCGGGAATTGGCGAGCAGTTCTTC.